This T cell receptor beta chain was recovered during a study of CXCR3-negative and CXCR3-positive naive CD8 T cells. As for this clonotype: Its specificity is not known.

Study-level points and caveats: In cryopreserved cells, CXCR3 expression partially decreased, and fresh PBMCs were used in most assays. Naive cells, whether CXCR3-negative or CXCR3-positive, had similar TRBV-TRBJ usage, while memory cells differed.

Triplicate 300,000-cell sorts were made of each CD8+ T cell subset. The authors prepared UMI-labeled TRB cDNA libraries by 5' RACE. TCRdb reprocessed the 5' RACE reads, with one entry per CDR3 protein and no DNA. The clone table shows approximately 53,000 distinct CDR3 sequences, with the ten largest holding roughly a quarter. The clonotype comes from a human donor in good health. Some clones in this sample may be carry-over from other donors' samples. The sequencing input was memory CD8+ T cells from blood.

This chain's CDR3 is CASGGSTSGNTIYF. The chain joins TRBV6-1 to TRBJ1-3; absent DNA, TCRdb's TRBD1 call cannot be checked. Germline V lookup: CDR1 MNHNS, CDR2 SASEGT. This CDR3 contains 14 residues.